This T cell receptor (beta chain) was profiled in a study of blood T cell repertoires in COVID-19. Trimming at V came to 6 bases and at J to 3 bases, leaving 7 bases not matched to a gene. Germline V gene data show CDR1 as SQVTM and CDR2 as ANQGSEA. The CDR3 runs to 13 residues. This clone was counted a few times. The same CDR3 arises from other DNA sequences in this sample as well. TCRdb's table, derived via immunoSEQ multiplex PCR, lists solely in-frame clones and lacks some. Of approximately 300,000 clones in the sample, 85% to 90% were seen once. The sequenced sample was PBMCs or T cells enriched from blood (not recorded which). The clonotype originates from a man aged 30 to 45 who had recovered from COVID-19. The J gene is TRBJ1-2, the V gene TRBV29-1; 7 bases are shared with TRBD1. The CDR3 DNA is TGCAGCGTCGCACCAACAGGGGACTATGGCTACACCTTC. This gives the protein CSVAPTGDYGYTF.